The 7 T cell receptor beta chains below come from one sample, sequenced in a study of human T cells and chemical hapten exposure. Each CDR3 protein gets one entry after TCRdb re-called the RACE reads with MiXCR. The sample has about 190,000 distinct CDR3 sequences, roughly a quarter seen once. The time point denotes: patch test 3, about 24 weeks after DPC sensitization. Noted treatment: therapeutic diphenylcyclopropenone sensitization with weekly scalp DPC. The material was whole blood, obtained in connection with sensitization to the hapten diphenylcyclopropenone (DPC). The receptors come from a woman aged 40 to 50 with alopecia areata. Some clones in this sample may be carry-over from other donors' samples.

There are a few counts of this clonotype. This chain joins TRBV20-1 and TRBJ1-1; D is unclear. The germline V and J ends were trimmed by 3 bases and 4 bases, with 3 bases remaining between them. The CDR3 consists of 10 residues. Germline CDR1 is DFQATT and CDR2 is SNEGSKA (reference sequence). The CDR3, as DNA: TGCAGTGCTAGGCGCACTGAAGCTTTCTTT. Translating it yields CSARRTEAFF.

This clonotype showed up just a few times. The chain links TRBV7-9 to TRBJ2-3; 10 nucleotides align to TRBD2. With 3 bases clipped from V and 5 bases from J, the junction kept 8 bases outside the gene matches. Looked up from germline, CDR1 is SEHNR and CDR2 is FQNEAQ (reference sequence). This CDR3 has 16 amino acids. The DNA for the CDR3 is TGTGCCAGCAGCTTCCTTCTAGCGGGAGTGGGAGATACGCAGTATTTT. This encodes CASSFLLAGVGDTQYF. Full variable domain (missing parts from reference TRBV7-9 and TRBJ2-3): DTGVSQNPRHKITKRGQNVTFRCDPISEHNRLYWYRQTLGQGPEFLTYFQNEAQLEKSRLLSDRFSAERPKGSFSTLEIQRTEQGDSAMYLCASSFLLAGVGDTQYFGPGTRLTVL.

This sequence joins TRBV20-1 and TRBJ1-2; 11 nucleotides match TRBD1. Germline CDR1 and CDR2: DFQATT and SNEGSKA (reference sequence). J lost 0 bases, V lost 4 bases, and 7 bases had no gene match. The CDR3 extends over 16 amino acids. CDR3 DNA sequence: TGCAGTGCTAATCAACCGGGACAGGGGGCTAACTATGGCTACACCTTC. It translates to CSANQPGQGANYGYTF.

This clonotype was observed at least ten times. The chain carries TRBV7-3 and TRBJ1-6; D perhaps matches TRBD1 (5 bases). Trimming took off 3 bases at V and 6 bases at J, with 6 bases between the two ends. CDR1 and CDR2 (germline): SGHTA, FQGTGA. The CDR3 is made up of 13 amino acids. Here the CDR3 reads CASSLGVNSPLHF. The CDR3 DNA follows: TGTGCCAGCAGCTTGGGGGTTAATTCACCCCTCCACTTT.

The CDR3 DNA is TGTGCCAGCAGCCCAAGAGCGGGAGTACTATCAGATACGCAGTATTTT. Translating gives CASSPRAGVLSDTQYF. The J gene is TRBJ2-3, the V gene TRBV6-6, with 8 nucleotides matching TRBD2. CDR3 length equals 16 residues. The junction had 12 bases not matched to a gene; V was cut back by 6 bases and J by 4 bases. Looked up from germline, CDR1 is MNHNY and CDR2 is SVGAGI (reference sequence).

V usage is TRBV12-3 or TRBV12-4 and J usage is TRBJ2-1; D is unresolved. The germline V and J ends were trimmed by 2 bases and 9 bases, with 8 bases remaining between them. There are 12 residues in the CDR3. The CDR3 sequence is CASSLNFGEQFF. In DNA form, the CDR3 reads TGTGCCAGCAGTTTAAACTTTGGTGAGCAGTTCTTC.

This clonotype was seen a handful of times. The chain carries TRBV9 and TRBJ2-1; tentatively, D is TRBD2 (6 bases). The germline V and J ends were trimmed by 0 bases and 8 bases, with 18 bases remaining between them. This CDR3 has 16 amino acids. CDR1 is SGDLS, CDR2 YYNGEE, per germline. CDR3 region: CASSVAGGLRSHEQFF. DNA for the CDR3: TGTGCCAGCAGCGTAGCTGGGGGACTTCGTAGTCATGAGCAGTTCTTC.